This T cell receptor (beta chain) was captured by sequencing in a study of beta chain features in type 1 diabetes. Study-wide results and limits: Among type 1 diabetes patients, VDJ junctions had fewer insertions and more deletions. Type 1 diabetes patients had TCRB CDR3s that were shorter (moderately but significantly so) in all four CD4+ subsets.

Expressed TCRB transcripts got sequenced, as all isolated RNA was reverse transcribed. Using immunoSEQ multiplex PCR, the repertoire was profiled, and TCRdb retains in-frame clones only, with some absent. The table records 350,000 to 450,000 clones, approximately 14% of them present only once. Without exception, sorted populations had purity beyond 95%. Germline CDR1 SEHNR, CDR2 FQNEAQ (reference sequence). The V end was cut by 4 bases, the J end by 5 bases, with 14 bases between. The CDR3 contains 14 residues. This clone occurred once. Its antigen is not known. The TCR originated in a man younger than 40 in good health. V usage is TRBV7-9 and J usage is TRBJ2-5; a weak D match, TRBD1 (6 bases). Source material: naive CD4+ T cells from blood. This chain's CDR3 is CASSSWAQGETQYF. The DNA for the CDR3 is TGTGCCAGCAGCTCGTGGGCCCAGGGGGAGACCCAGTACTTC.